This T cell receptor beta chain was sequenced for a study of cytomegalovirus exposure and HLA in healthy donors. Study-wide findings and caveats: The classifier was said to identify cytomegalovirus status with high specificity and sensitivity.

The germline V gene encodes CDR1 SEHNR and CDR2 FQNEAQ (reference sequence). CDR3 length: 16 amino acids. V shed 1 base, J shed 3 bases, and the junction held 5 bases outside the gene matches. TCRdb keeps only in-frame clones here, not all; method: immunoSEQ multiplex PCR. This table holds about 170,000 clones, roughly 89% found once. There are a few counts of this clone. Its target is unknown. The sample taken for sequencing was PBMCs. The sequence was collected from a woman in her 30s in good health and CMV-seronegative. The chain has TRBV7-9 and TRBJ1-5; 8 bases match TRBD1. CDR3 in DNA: TGTGCCAGCAGCTTAGACCAGGGGGCTATCAATCAGCCCCAGCATTTT. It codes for CASSLDQGAINQPQHF.